A selection of T cell receptor beta chains follows, all from one sample in a study of cytomegalovirus exposure and HLA in healthy donors. Method: immunoSEQ multiplex PCR; TCRdb's copy keeps in-frame clones and lacks some. The table includes hundreds of thousands of clones, approximately 70% detected once. Sequenced material: PBMCs. These receptors all stem from a woman aged 25 to 39 in good health and CMV-seronegative. CDR3s leave out the opening cysteine and the closing phenylalanine or tryptophan. The order of the fields is V gene, D gene, clone size, J gene, CDR3 protein. A D gene is named only where the DNA matches it firmly. Size is stated for part of the rows, as once, few or many counts, or as a class when the clone is expanded.

TRBV7-2	.	few	TRBJ2-2	ASSLGAPGELF
TRBV5-8	.	.	TRBJ1-2	ASSLVPGDGYT
TRBV19	.	few	TRBJ2-1	ASSPGLRDEQF
TRBV6-1	.	.	TRBJ1-2	ARSEARST
TRBV7-9	.	.	TRBJ2-5	SSSLRGETQY
TRBV2	.	.	TRBJ2-4	ASSAVPENIQY
TRBV18	TRBD2	.	TRBJ2-5	ASSPLVAGEETQY
TRBV30	.	.	TRBJ1-1	VWIQNPGRGINTEAF
TRBV18	TRBD1	.	TRBJ1-1	ASSPRRGLGTEAF
TRBV19	.	.	TRBJ1-4	ASSASRSGDSELF
TRBV25-1	TRBD2	.	TRBJ2-7	ASRGSGGSGSYEQY
TRBV9	TRBD1	.	TRBJ1-2	ASSVAGTGGPYGYT
TRBV19	.	.	TRBJ2-1	ASRASVSSYNEQF
TRBV5-4	TRBD1	few	TRBJ1-2	ASSSGTGGVRGYT
TRBV27	TRBD1	.	TRBJ1-4	ASSRQGLNEKLF
TRBV5-4	TRBD2	.	TRBJ2-2	ASSGGLAANTGELF
TRBV9	.	.	TRBJ1-1	ASSGHRPGAVRDTEAF
TRBV30	.	.	TRBJ1-4	AWTQGTATNEKLF
TRBV13	.	.	TRBJ1-1	ASSLDRGGIV
TRBV7-8	.	.	TRBJ1-5	ASSGRGDQPQH
TRBV6-1	TRBD1	.	TRBJ1-1	ASILPDRPRRAF
TRBV6-6	TRBD1	.	TRBJ1-2	ASSSGQALFYGYT
TRBV29-1	.	.	TRBJ1-1	SARVNTEAF
TRBV5-1	TRBD1	few	TRBJ1-4	ASSPFTGVTNEKLF
TRBV2	TRBD2	.	TRBJ2-1	ASSRGTSRPYNEQF
TRBV30	.	.	TRBJ2-2	AWTVQQVNTGELF
TRBV5-1	.	.	TRBJ2-2	ASLGLPNTGELF
TRBV30	.	.	TRBJ2-1	AWSEGTLGLEF
TRBV5-8	.	.	TRBJ2-7	ASSLMGGPYEQY
TRBV5-1	TRBD1	.	TRBJ2-2	ASSLEGQGYTGELF
TRBV18	TRBD2	.	TRBJ2-1	ASSPSGGAGEQF
TRBV14	.	.	TRBJ2-1	ASSQVQGPGEQF
TRBV19	TRBD2	.	TRBJ2-2	ASSIDLAGGLTGELF
TRBV6-5	.	few	TRBJ2-1	ASRLAESSYNEQF
TRBV5-8	.	.	TRBJ2-6	ASSAHWTESYSGANVLT
TRBV19	TRBD1	.	TRBJ1-6	ASSALDRADPYLH
TRBV29-1	.	.	TRBJ2-7	SVKTDSYEQY
TRBV5-4	.	few	TRBJ1-1	ASSPTGVWTEAF
TRBV5-6	.	.	TRBJ2-1	ASSLEAFSYNEQF
TRBV6-5	TRBD1	.	TRBJ1-4	ASNDPGQANEKLF
TRBV5-1	TRBD2	.	TRBJ2-3	ASSTGTSGRTTDTQY
TRBV6-5	.	.	TRBJ1-2	AVARGGGNYGYT
TRBV27	.	few	TRBJ1-1	ASSLQEHTEAF
TRBV9	TRBD1	.	TRBJ1-2	ASSLAQGMGYGYT
TRBV6-1	.	.	TRBJ2-5	ASSEVAETQY
TRBV5-4	TRBD1	.	TRBJ1-2	ASSQGTGGYGYT
TRBV19	TRBD1	.	TRBJ1-2	ASRSGQGDT
TRBV2	.	.	TRBJ2-3	ASEGGNLPDTQY
TRBV30	.	.	TRBJ2-5	AWTRERRETQY
TRBV4-3	TRBD1	.	TRBJ2-1	ASSQEGGLNEQF
TRBV7-9	.	.	TRBJ2-5	ASSLVSDQETQY
TRBV7-9	.	.	TRBJ2-3	SSSYREASTDTRY
TRBV2	TRBD1	.	TRBJ2-1	ASSDPGTASYNEQF
TRBV5-6	.	.	TRBJ2-1	ASSAYNEQF
TRBV11-2	TRBD2	few	TRBJ2-7	ASRWRAGLSYEQY
TRBV7-9	.	.	TRBJ1-4	ASSAVGGRANEKLF
TRBV9	TRBD2	.	TRBJ2-1	ASSAAPLAGGGIEQF
TRBV20-1	.	.	TRBJ1-1	SARQSLASF
TRBV10-3	.	once	TRBJ1-6	AITERGNSPLH
TRBV7-9	.	.	TRBJ2-7	ASSRLAAFTGEQY